A selection of T cell receptor beta chains follows, all from one sample in a study of OX40 agonist ivuxolimab in advanced cancers. Data came from immunoSEQ multiplex PCR; TCRdb stores just in-frame clones and leaves some out. Of 45,000 to 65,000 clones in the sample, roughly nine tenths were seen once. The sample in question was CD4+ or CD8+ T cells sorted from blood, obtained in a trial of the OX40 agonist ivuxolimab. The receptors were sampled from an adult with an advanced solid tumor such as melanoma, head and neck, liver or kidney cancer. Both conserved end residues are trimmed from each CDR3.

J: TRBJ1-3
V: TRBV11-2
CDR3: ASSLRSGNTIY

J: TRBJ2-1
V: TRBV19
CDR3: ASSRGTSGHNEQF

J: TRBJ1-1
V: TRBV7-3
CDR3: ASSLEGNTEAF

J: TRBJ1-1
V: TRBV5-1
CDR3: ASSPQGATEAF

J: TRBJ1-1
V: TRBV5-6
CDR3: ASSPLDRENTEAF

J: TRBJ1-3
V: TRBV5-1
CDR3: ASTRLAQGTSGNTIY

J: TRBJ1-1
V: TRBV9
CDR3: ASSARAYLDGGEAF

J: TRBJ2-2
V: TRBV18
CDR3: ASSPKLGGTGELF

J: TRBJ1-1
V: TRBV28
CDR3: ASRTGTVAAF

J: TRBJ2-5
V: TRBV28
CDR3: ASSFSRSAQETQY

J: TRBJ2-5
V: TRBV18
CDR3: ASSPRGSQETQY

J: TRBJ1-1
V: TRBV7-9
CDR3: ASSLETNTEAF

J: TRBJ1-2
V: TRBV5-1
CDR3: ASSNDKGTYGYT

J: TRBJ1-1
V: TRBV5-1
CDR3: ASSLGQGWAEAF

J: TRBJ2-3
V: TRBV7-9
CDR3: ASRHGTGDTQY

J: TRBJ1-1
V: TRBV11-2
CDR3: ASSRMTGVGTEAF

J: TRBJ2-5
V: TRBV5-8
CDR3: ASSLARDRGQETQY

J: TRBJ1-2
V: TRBV27
CDR3: ASSRFGTANYGYT

J: TRBJ1-2
V: TRBV6-5
CDR3: ASSWDGNYGYT

J: TRBJ2-7
V: TRBV5-5
CDR3: ASSLMAGGRWEQY

J: TRBJ1-1
V: TRBV12-5
CDR3: ASGLDRALNTEAF

J: TRBJ1-2
V: TRBV4-1
CDR3: ASSQEAWGAYGYT

J: TRBJ2-2
V: TRBV6-6
CDR3: ASSPPGGTGELF

J: TRBJ2-1
V: TRBV5-1
CDR3: ASSLGAYNEQF

J: TRBJ2-3
V: TRBV6-5
CDR3: ASSFQVGATDTQY

J: TRBJ1-1
V: TRBV7-9
CDR3: ASSYFGGDSAF

J: TRBJ1-2
V: TRBV19
CDR3: ASSPPGARYGYT

J: TRBJ2-1
V: TRBV5-1
CDR3: ASSFQGKSYNEQF

J: TRBJ1-4
V: TRBV9
CDR3: ASSLQGHGEKLF

J: TRBJ1-1
V: TRBV19
CDR3: ASTLLRDTEAF

J: TRBJ1-1
V: TRBV19
CDR3: ASSIGAGVGTEAF

J: TRBJ1-5
V: TRBV6-1
CDR3: AIGIGIYSNQPQH

J: TRBJ1-4
V: TRBV5-8
CDR3: ASSPRGEANEKLF

J: TRBJ2-6
V: TRBV27
CDR3: ASMRAAGANVLT

J: TRBJ2-1
V: TRBV5-8
CDR3: ASTLAYRGEQF

J: TRBJ1-6
V: TRBV10-3
CDR3: AIRRSGTGDSPLH

J: TRBJ1-1
V: TRBV2
CDR3: ASSEGHEYRAF

J: TRBJ2-1
V: TRBV5-1
CDR3: ASSLGGWLAENNEQF

J: TRBJ2-1
V: TRBV6-4
CDR3: ASSDSGLAGSEQF

J: TRBJ1-1
V: TRBV30
CDR3: AWSKKGIGTEAF

J: TRBJ2-6
V: TRBV18
CDR3: ASSPQRQGIAGANVLT

J: TRBJ2-7
V: TRBV19
CDR3: ASSLSGNSYEQY

J: TRBJ1-2
V: TRBV14
CDR3: ASSQSGYGYT

J: TRBJ2-5
V: TRBV6-6
CDR3: ASSSGQPGEETQY

J: TRBJ2-3
V: TRBV7-3
CDR3: ASSLSTSTDTQY

J: TRBJ1-1
V: TRBV9
CDR3: ASSVDGAYTEAF

J: TRBJ1-1
V: TRBV12-5
CDR3: ASALVTEAF

J: TRBJ1-2
V: TRBV5-1
CDR3: ASSSDQGNYGYT